These 27 T cell receptor beta chains originate from one sample sequenced in a study of T-cell memory formation after mild COVID-19. TCRdb reprocessed the 5' RACE reads via MiXCR and lists one record per CDR3 protein. The sample shows about 290,000 distinct CDR3 sequences, roughly 18% of them seen only once. Input material: PBMCs or a T cell subset sorted from them (not recorded which). All receptors come from a man between 18 and 29 years old who had mild COVID-19 (a few samples of this study predate the infection). Cell type and time point are not known.

This clonotype was observed a handful of times. The CDR3 protein is CSASSTGGAEQYV. In DNA form, the CDR3 reads TGCAGTGCTAGCTCTACAGGGGGCGCCGAGCAGTACGTC. V is TRBV20-1 and J is TRBJ2-7, with 9 bases identical to TRBD1. V was pared by 3 bases and J by 6 bases, with 6 bases of the junction left unmatched. Germline V gene sequence: CDR1 DFQATT, CDR2 SNEGSKA (reference sequence). This CDR3 has 13 residues.

In its sample, this clonotype was seen a few times. The chain joins TRBV6-2 or TRBV6-3 to TRBJ2-3, with TRBD2 identical over 10 bases. Germline CDR1 is MNHEY and CDR2 is SVGEGT. This CDR3 spans 14 amino acids. Unmatched junction bases numbered 3, after V lost 5 bases and J lost 4 bases. CDR3 nucleotides: TGTGCCAGCAGTAGCGGGGGGGTCCCAGATACGCAGTATTTT. Translated: CASSSGGVPDTQYF.

The chain combines TRBV11-2 with TRBJ1-1, with a weak D call TRBD1 (5 bases). CDR1 is SGHAT and CDR2 is FQNNGV in the germline V gene. V was pared by 4 bases and J by 4 bases, with 16 bases between. This CDR3 has 15 amino acids. The CDR3 DNA is TGTGCCAGCAGCTCCCGGCGGGGGGTTAGCACTGAAGCTTTCTTT. This gives the protein CASSSRRGVSTEAFF.

The rearrangement joins TRBV29-1 to TRBJ2-1, with 9 bases lining up with TRBD1. Germline V gene lookup returns CDR1 SQVTM and CDR2 ANQGSEA. This CDR3 contains 15 residues. J was trimmed by 7 bases and V by 6 bases; bases with no gene match: 13. CDR3: CSVGDRDRAPNEQFF. DNA for the CDR3: TGCAGCGTCGGGGACCGGGACAGGGCCCCAAATGAGCAGTTCTTC.

The rearrangement joins TRBV6-1 to TRBJ1-3, with 10 bases lining up with TRBD1. V shed 1 base, J shed 4 bases, and the junction held 1 base outside the gene matches. The CDR3 length is 15 residues. Germline V gives CDR1 MNHNS, CDR2 SASEGT. The CDR3 is CASSEGTGGGNTIYF. The CDR3 DNA is TGTGCCAGCAGTGAAGGGACAGGGGGGGGAAACACCATATATTTT.

The rearrangement uses TRBV29-1 and TRBJ2-5; a possible D gene is TRBD2 (6 bases). Between the trimmed V and J ends, which lost 8 bases and 5 bases, there was a span of 15 bases. The CDR3 runs 12 residues. Germline V gene data show CDR1 as SQVTM and CDR2 as ANQGSEA. The CDR3 nucleotides are TGCAGCAATGGAGGGCTAGGGGAGACCCAGTACTTC. Residues: CSNGGLGETQYF.

The V and J genes are TRBV15 and TRBJ2-2, with D tentatively TRBD1 or TRBD2 (6 bases each). There are 14 residues in the CDR3. CDR1 and CDR2 from the germline V gene are LNHNV and YYDKDF (reference sequence). The V end lost 4 bases, the J end lost 7 bases, and 13 bases lay between the germline ends. The CDR3 is CATSKPGGGGELFF. CDR3 bases: TGTGCCACCAGCAAACCTGGAGGGGGCGGGGAGCTGTTTTTT.

The rearrangement joins TRBV5-4 to TRBJ2-7, with D possibly being TRBD1 (5 bases). CDR3 size: 13 residues. V lost 7 bases to trimming and J lost 0 bases, with 11 bases between them. Germline V gene data show CDR1 as SGHNT and CDR2 as YYREEE (reference sequence). In nucleotides, the CDR3 is TGTGCCAGCCGACAGTTAGACTCCTACGAGCAGTACTTC. Its protein product is CASRQLDSYEQYF.

CDR3 residues: CSAGDKGREKLFF. The CDR3 DNA reads as TGCAGTGCTGGTGACAAGGGGAGAGAAAAACTGTTTTTT. The chain employs TRBV20-1 and TRBJ1-4; D perhaps matches TRBD1 (5 bases). Germline V gene data show CDR1 as DFQATT and CDR2 as SNEGSKA (reference sequence). This CDR3 spans 13 amino acids. Trimming pared 5 bases from V and 8 bases from J, leaving 15 bases between.

The rearrangement uses TRBV11-2 and TRBJ2-7; D call uncertain. This CDR3 spans 13 amino acids. Trimming took 3 bases from V and 0 from J, leaving 6 bases between them. From germline, CDR1 is SGHAT and CDR2 FQNNGV. In DNA form, the CDR3 reads TGTGCCAGCAGCTTTGGGCGCTCCTACGAGCAGTACTTC. Translation gives CASSFGRSYEQYF. The whole variable domain, filled in from reference TRBV11-2 and TRBJ2-7, reads EAGVAQSPRYKIIEKRQSVAFWCNPISGHATLYWYQQILGQGPKLLIQFQNNGVVDDSQLPKDRFSAERLKGVDSTLKIQPAKLEDSAVYLCASSFGRSYEQYFGPGTRLTVT.

The V and J genes are TRBV5-1 and TRBJ2-1, with no clear D. This CDR3 has 14 residues. Trimming stripped 1 base from V and 0 bases from J, with 5 bases between. Germline lookup yields CDR1 SGHRS and CDR2 YFSETQ. The CDR3 sequence is CASSLTDSYNEQFF. The CDR3 region has the DNA TGCGCCAGCAGCTTGACAGACTCCTACAATGAGCAGTTCTTC.

In this sample, this clonotype turned up a few times. The genes are TRBV20-1 and TRBJ2-3; 7 bases are shared with TRBD2. The CDR3 has 15 residues. After removal of 2 bases from V and 0 bases from J, the junction contained 5 bases not matched to a gene. Germline V gene data show CDR1 as DFQATT and CDR2 as SNEGSKA (reference sequence). The CDR3 loop reads CSARYAGDSTDTQYF. DNA for the CDR3: TGCAGTGCTAGATATGCGGGGGATAGCACAGATACGCAGTATTTT.

This rearrangement joins TRBV9 to TRBJ1-1; 9 positions match TRBD1. V shed 0 bases, J shed 5 bases, and the junction held 8 bases outside the gene matches. Germline V CDR1 and CDR2: SGDLS, YYNGEE. The CDR3 totals 16 residues. The CDR3 DNA reads TGTGCCAGCAGCGTAGCTCTGGGACAGGGTGCAACTGAAGCTTTCTTT. It encodes CASSVALGQGATEAFF.

The V call is TRBV27, the J call TRBJ2-2; no clear D. The CDR3 length is 15 residues. V was clipped by 2 bases and J by 6 bases, with 13 bases between them. Germline CDR1 is MNHEY and CDR2 is SMNVEV (reference sequence). The CDR3 DNA reads as TGTGCCAGCAGTTTAATCGGCGTTATAGCCGGGGAGCTGTTTTTT. Protein sequence: CASSLIGVIAGELFF.

The rearrangement links TRBV28 to TRBJ2-7; 7 bases map to TRBD1. CDR1 and CDR2 (germline): MDHEN, SYDVKM. The CDR3 runs to 15 residues. J gave up 3 bases and V 6 bases, and 11 bases lay outside the gene matches. This CDR3 reads CASSLPRTGGYEQYF. The CDR3 nucleotides read TGTGCCAGCAGCCTTCCCCGGACAGGAGGCTACGAGCAGTACTTC.

This chain connects TRBV7-9 to TRBJ2-5; 12 nucleotides align to TRBD2. V lost 6 bases and J lost 6; bases outside the gene matches: 8. The CDR3 runs 15 residues. CDR1 is SEHNR, CDR2 FQNEAQ, per germline (reference sequence). As DNA, the CDR3 is TGTGCCAGCAGACAAACTAGCGGGGGGCAACAGACCCAGTACTTC. Protein: CASRQTSGGQQTQYF. The variable domain in full, with the rest retrieved from reference TRBV7-9 and TRBJ2-5, is DTGVSQNPRHKITKRGQNVTFRCDPISEHNRLYWYRQTLGQGPEFLTYFQNEAQLEKSRLLSDRFSAERPKGSFSTLEIQRTEQGDSAMYLCASRQTSGGQQTQYFGPGTRLLVL.

CDR3 residues: CSARDWDSDTGELFF. The DNA of the CDR3 is TGCAGTGCTAGAGATTGGGACTCGGACACCGGGGAGCTGTTTTTT. The rearrangement links TRBV20-1 to TRBJ2-2, with a tentative D call TRBD2 (6 bases). Trimming left V 0 bases short and J 3 bases short, with 11 bases between. CDR3 length equals 15 residues. Germline lookup yields CDR1 DFQATT and CDR2 SNEGSKA (reference sequence).

V and J are TRBV6-5 and TRBJ2-7; the D is unclear. Per the germline V gene, CDR1 is MNHEY and CDR2 is SVGAGI. Trimming took 6 bases from V and 4 from J, leaving 16 bases between them. The CDR3 contains 14 residues. The CDR3 is CASSPLPTGYEQYV. The CDR3 DNA is TGTGCCAGCAGCCCCCTCCCGACCGGATACGAGCAGTACGTC.

V usage is TRBV20-1 and J usage is TRBJ2-7; no clear D. CDR1 is DFQATT and CDR2 is SNEGSKA in the germline V gene (reference sequence). Trimming removed 3 bases from V and 7 bases from J, with 13 bases in between. The CDR3 runs to 12 residues. The CDR3: CSASLGIGEQYV. DNA for the CDR3: TGCAGTGCTAGTCTTGGCATCGGTGAGCAGTACGTC.

This clonotype was counted between two and nine times. V gene TRBV11-3 combines with J gene TRBJ2-7; D might be TRBD1 (6 bases). From germline, CDR1 is SGHNT and CDR2 YENEEA. Trimming cost V 0 bases and J 2 bases, with 11 bases left between them. The CDR3 spans 15 residues. This CDR3 is CASSLDRKGAYEQYV. CDR3 DNA sequence: TGTGCCAGCAGCTTAGATCGAAAGGGGGCCTACGAGCAGTACGTC.

There are a few counts of this clonotype. The chain has TRBV7-9 and TRBJ2-2, with TRBD1 matching over 8 bases. Germline CDR1 reads SEHNR; CDR2 reads FQNEAQ (reference sequence). After removal of 8 bases from V and 7 bases from J, the junction contained 6 bases not matched to a gene. The CDR3 extends over 13 amino acids. As DNA, the CDR3 is TGTGCCAGCGTCCAGGGGGCAGTCGGGGAGCTGTTTTTT. Its protein product is CASVQGAVGELFF.

This clonotype was recorded many times. The rearrangement links TRBV11-2 to TRBJ1-6, with D unresolved. Germline lookup yields CDR1 SGHAT and CDR2 FQNNGV. This CDR3 region has 14 residues. V was trimmed by 3 bases and J by 10 bases, leaving 13 bases between them. This CDR3 reads CASSLRSGVSPLHF. As DNA, the CDR3 is TGTGCCAGCAGCTTGAGGTCCGGGGTCTCACCCCTCCACTTT. Full variable domain (remainder filled in from reference TRBV11-2 and TRBJ1-6): EAGVAQSPRYKIIEKRQSVAFWCNPISGHATLYWYQQILGQGPKLLIQFQNNGVVDDSQLPKDRFSAERLKGVDSTLKIQPAKLEDSAVYLCASSLRSGVSPLHFGNGTRLTVT.

The genes are TRBV30 and TRBJ1-3; TRBD1 agrees at 9 bases. This CDR3 region has 15 residues. CDR1 GTSNPN and CDR2 SVGIG come from the germline V gene (reference sequence). V lost 3 bases to trimming and J lost 4 bases; unmatched junction nucleotides: 7. The DNA of the CDR3 is TGTGCCTGGAGCGATACAGGGGGCCAAGGAAACACCATATATTTT. This sequence encodes CAWSDTGGQGNTIYF.

The V and J genes are TRBV5-1 and TRBJ2-5; maybe TRBD1 (6 bases). The CDR3 totals 16 residues. CDR1 is SGHRS and CDR2 is YFSETQ in the germline V gene. Trimming shortened V by 1 base and J by 6 bases, and 19 bases separated the two germline ends. In DNA form, the CDR3 reads TGCGCCAGCAGCTTGAATCTCCGGACAGCCCATCAGACCCAGTACTTC. Translated, it gives CASSLNLRTAHQTQYF.

This clonotype has a handful of counts. CDR3 bases: TGTGCCAGTAGGTGGAGGGAAGCCAATCAGCCCCAGCATTTT. It specifies CASRWREANQPQHF. The genes are TRBV19 and TRBJ1-5; no clear D gene. V was trimmed by 6 bases and J by 3 bases, leaving 12 bases between them. CDR1 is LNHDA, CDR2 SQIVND, per germline (reference sequence). The CDR3 consists of 14 residues.

This chain links TRBV29-1 with TRBJ1-2; D is perhaps TRBD1 (5 bases). The V gene lost 5 bases and the J gene lost 4 bases, with 11 bases spanning the gap. Germline V lookup: CDR1 SQVTM, CDR2 ANQGSEA. The CDR3 consists of 12 residues. The CDR3 DNA reads TGCAGCGTTCCGGGGCAGACCTATGGCTACACCTTC. It translates to CSVPGQTYGYTF.

This clonotype was recorded a few times. This chain joins TRBV9 and TRBJ2-3; D is unresolved. Germline V gene data show CDR1 as SGDLS and CDR2 as YYNGEE. The CDR3 contains 13 residues. V was cut by 0 bases and J by 6 bases, with 8 bases left in between. The DNA for the CDR3 is TGTGCCAGCAGCGTAGGATTCCCGGATACGCAGTATTTT. Its translation: CASSVGFPDTQYF.